The present T cell receptor (beta chain) was sequenced within a study of blood T cell repertoires in COVID-19. Background on the study: T cells, B-cell-depleted T cells, or PBMCs provided the cDNA or gDNA that served as material.

Living in 24 US areas, the participants were between roughly 18 and 95 years of age. Assignment of participants to cohorts was predicated upon participant-reported clinical history. Authors' data handling: Nucleated cell counts were estimated from reference gene primer amplification. This table comes from immunoSEQ multiplex PCR, and its TCRdb copy is limited to in-frame clones, with some not included. That table is the source of V, J and clone size, and D and trimming were worked out from the DNA. This table has more than 110,000 clones, more than 70% appearing once. This clone came up once. V was clipped by 4 bases and J by 8 bases; unmatched bases: 3. Germline CDR1 DFQATT, CDR2 SNEGSKA (reference sequence). The CDR3 loop spans 11 amino acids.

This TCR derives from a man aged 40-49 years with acute COVID-19. The V call is TRBV20-1, the J call TRBJ1-1, with 8 bases matching TRBD1. Sample: PBMCs or T cells enriched from blood (not recorded which). The DNA of the CDR3 is TGCAGTGCTACCAGGACAGGGGAAGCTTTCTTT. This translates into CSATRTGEAFF.